This T cell receptor beta chain was identified during a study of response to subunit inactivated influenza vaccine. TCRdb called the RT-PCR reads again in MiXCR, with one record for every CDR3 protein. The sample includes approximately 500,000 distinct CDR3 sequences, approximately 15% of them seen just once. Notes on this clonotype: Its antigen is unknown.

This CDR3 comprises 16 residues. CDR1 and CDR2 (germline): SGHTS, YDEGEE. The V end lost 4 bases, the J end lost 5 bases, and 19 bases lay between the germline ends. Study results and limitations: With each seasonal influenza vaccination, the authors suggested, few new T cells are recruited.

The chain employs TRBV5-8 and TRBJ2-1; either TRBD1 or TRBD2 may fit D (5 bases each). This receptor was identified in a man between 50 and 59 years old who received an inactivated influenza vaccine. The sequenced sample was PBMCs from blood, obtained less than 13 days after vaccination. As DNA, the CDR3 is TGTGCCAGCAGCACACAAAGGGGACCCCAGCACAATGAGCAGTTCTTC. This translates into CASSTQRGPQHNEQFF.